This TCR beta chain was recovered during a study of T cell changes during pregnancy in multiple sclerosis. From germline, CDR1 is SNHLY and CDR2 FYNNEI. The CDR3 covers 10 residues. In regard to this clone: An end of the junction does not agree with germline; a read error may underlie this.

Sequenced by immunoSEQ multiplex PCR; TCRdb stores in-frame clones only, minus some. The sample holds about 110,000 clones, around nine tenths seen once. Material: peripheral blood, obtained in the third trimester of pregnancy. This TCR derives from a female donor with multiple sclerosis, enrolled in a pregnancy study. This sequence joins TRBV2 and TRBJ2-1, with unresolved D. This CDR3 reads CASSEARALF. The CDR3 nucleotides are TGTGCCAGCAGTGAAGCACGCGCCCTCTTC. The whole variable domain, filled in from reference TRBV2 and TRBJ2-1, reads EPEVTQTPSHQVTQMGQEVILRCVPISNHLYFYWYRQILGQKVEFLVSFYNNEISEKSEIFDDQFSVERPDGSNFTLKIRSTKLEDSAMYFCASSEARALFGPGTRLTVL.